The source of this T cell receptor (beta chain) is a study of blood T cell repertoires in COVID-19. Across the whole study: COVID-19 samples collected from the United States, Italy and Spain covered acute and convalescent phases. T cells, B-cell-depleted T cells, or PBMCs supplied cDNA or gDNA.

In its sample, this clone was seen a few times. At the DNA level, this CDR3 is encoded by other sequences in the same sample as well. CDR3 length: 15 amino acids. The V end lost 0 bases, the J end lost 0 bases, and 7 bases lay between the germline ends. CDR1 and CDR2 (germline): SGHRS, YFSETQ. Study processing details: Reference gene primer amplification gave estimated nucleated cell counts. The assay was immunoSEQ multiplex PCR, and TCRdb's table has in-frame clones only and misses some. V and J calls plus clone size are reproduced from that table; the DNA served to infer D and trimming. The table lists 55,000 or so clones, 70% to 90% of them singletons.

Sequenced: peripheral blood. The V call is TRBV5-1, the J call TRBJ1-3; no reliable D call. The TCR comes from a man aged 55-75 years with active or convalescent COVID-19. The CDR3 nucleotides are TGCGCCAGCAGCTTGGTTTTCGGCTCTGGAAACACCATATATTTT. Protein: CASSLVFGSGNTIYF.